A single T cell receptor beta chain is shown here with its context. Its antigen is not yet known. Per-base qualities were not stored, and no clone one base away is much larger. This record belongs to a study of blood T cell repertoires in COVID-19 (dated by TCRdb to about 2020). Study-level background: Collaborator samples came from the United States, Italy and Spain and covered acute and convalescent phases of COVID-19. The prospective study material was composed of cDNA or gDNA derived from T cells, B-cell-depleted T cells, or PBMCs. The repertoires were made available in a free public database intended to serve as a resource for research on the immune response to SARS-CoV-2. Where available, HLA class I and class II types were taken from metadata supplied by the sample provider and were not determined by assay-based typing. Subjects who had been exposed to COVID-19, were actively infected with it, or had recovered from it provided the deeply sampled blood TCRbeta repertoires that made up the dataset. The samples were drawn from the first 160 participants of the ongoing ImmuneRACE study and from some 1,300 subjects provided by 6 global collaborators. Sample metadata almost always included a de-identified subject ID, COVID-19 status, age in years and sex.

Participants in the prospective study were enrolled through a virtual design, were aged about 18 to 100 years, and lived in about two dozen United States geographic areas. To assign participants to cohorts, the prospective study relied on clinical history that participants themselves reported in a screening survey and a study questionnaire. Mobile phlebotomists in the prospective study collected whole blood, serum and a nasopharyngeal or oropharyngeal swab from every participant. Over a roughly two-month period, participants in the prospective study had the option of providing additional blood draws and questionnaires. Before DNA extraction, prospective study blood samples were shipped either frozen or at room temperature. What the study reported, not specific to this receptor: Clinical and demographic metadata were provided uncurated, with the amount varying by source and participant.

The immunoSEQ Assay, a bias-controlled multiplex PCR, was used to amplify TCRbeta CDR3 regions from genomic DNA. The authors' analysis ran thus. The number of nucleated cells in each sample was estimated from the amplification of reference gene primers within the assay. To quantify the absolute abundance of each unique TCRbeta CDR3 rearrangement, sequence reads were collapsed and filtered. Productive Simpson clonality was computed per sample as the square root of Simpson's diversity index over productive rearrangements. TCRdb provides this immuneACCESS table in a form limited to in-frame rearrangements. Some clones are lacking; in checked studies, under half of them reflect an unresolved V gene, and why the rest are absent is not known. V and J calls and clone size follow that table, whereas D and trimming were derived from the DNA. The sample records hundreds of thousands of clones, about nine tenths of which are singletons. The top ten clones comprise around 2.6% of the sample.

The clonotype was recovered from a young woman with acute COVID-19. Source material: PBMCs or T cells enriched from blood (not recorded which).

The CDR3 reads CASSQNGGGYEQYF. In nucleotides, the sequence is TGTGCCAGCAGCCAAAATGGGGGGGGCTACGAGCAGTACTTC. The chain couples TRBV3-1 (or the pseudogene TRBV3-2) to TRBJ2-7, with 7 bases aligning to TRBD2. Via the germline V gene (reference sequence), CDR1 is LGHDT and CDR2 YNNKEL. Trimming takes 2 bases off V and 3 bases off J; junction bases not matched to a gene: 4. Inclusive of the bounding cysteine and phenylalanine, the CDR3 is 14 residues long. Of the read, only the CDR3 DNA is kept; its 42 bases are in frame from base 1.